This T cell receptor (beta chain) is from a study of blood T cell repertoires in COVID-19. In the study's own analysis: Reference gene primer amplification gave nucleated cell count estimates. Clones were read by immunoSEQ multiplex PCR, and TCRdb kept only the in-frame ones, dropping some. The DNA gave D and trimming, while V, J and clone size come from that table. The top ten clones hold roughly 19% of a sample with approximately 150,000 clones, around 80% of them seen once. The CDR3 is made up of 15 amino acids. The V and J ends lost 6 bases and 3 bases respectively, with 18 bases between them. Germline V CDR1 and CDR2: LNHDA, SQIVND (reference sequence).

This receptor was taken from a woman older than 75 with acute or convalescent COVID-19. The rearrangement joins TRBV19 to TRBJ2-7; D perhaps matches TRBD1 (6 bases). The sample was peripheral blood. The CDR3 DNA follows: TGTGCCAGTAGGGCCTACACAGGGAGCAGCTACGAGCAGTACTTC. Its translation: CASRAYTGSSYEQYF. Variable domain in full (rest from reference TRBV19 and TRBJ2-7): DGGITQSPKYLFRKEGQNVTLSCEQNLNHDAMYWYRQDPGQGLRLIYYSQIVNDFQKGDIAEGYSVSREKKESFPLTVTSAQKNPTAFYLCASRAYTGSSYEQYFGPGTRLTVT.